Below are 28 T cell receptor beta chains sequenced from a single sample in a study of blood T cell repertoires in COVID-19. Produced via immunoSEQ multiplex PCR; TCRdb's table is partial and in-frame only. In the table there are about 100,000 clones, approximately 92% of which are singletons. Sequencing used peripheral blood. Receptors originate from a man aged 50-60 years with active COVID-19.

The V call is TRBV6-5, the J call TRBJ2-2; 8 nucleotides line up with TRBD1. The V gene's germline CDR1 is MNHEY and CDR2 SVGAGI. This CDR3 is built from 14 residues. Germline trimming cut 6 bases from V and 3 bases from J; bases unmatched to any gene: 3. The CDR3 DNA is TGTGCCAGCAGCCTACAGGGGGACACCGGGGAGCTGTTTTTT. It encodes CASSLQGDTGELFF.

The genes are TRBV5-1 and TRBJ2-1; perhaps TRBD2 as D (5 bases). The germline V gene encodes CDR1 SGHRS and CDR2 YFSETQ. The V end was cut by 0 bases, the J end by 2 bases, with 9 bases between. The CDR3 sequence is 15 residues long. In DNA form, the CDR3 reads TGCGCCAGCAGCTTGGTACCGGGGACCTACAATGAGCAGTTCTTC. Residues: CASSLVPGTYNEQFF. Drawing the rest from reference TRBV5-1 and TRBJ2-1, the complete variable domain is KAGVTQTPRYLIKTRGQQVTLSCSPISGHRSVSWYQQTPGQGLQFLFEYFSETQRNKGNFPGRFSGRQFSNSRSEMNVSTLELGDSALYLCASSLVPGTYNEQFFGPGTRLTVL.

This chain joins TRBV3-1 (or the pseudogene TRBV3-2) and TRBJ2-7, with unresolved D. Per the germline V gene, CDR1 is LGHDT and CDR2 is YNNKEL (reference sequence). The CDR3 spans 14 residues. V was clipped by 1 base and J by 9 bases, with 16 bases between them. The CDR3 protein is CASSQGQVGEWQYF. The CDR3 DNA reads as TGTGCCAGCAGCCAAGGGCAGGTCGGTGAGTGGCAGTACTTC.

Here the CDR3 DNA reads TGTGCCAGCAGGGGACAGGGAGACACTGAAGCTTTCTTT. Protein: CASRGQGDTEAFF. The chain employs TRBV2 and TRBJ1-1, with 9 bases identical to TRBD1. Germline V gives CDR1 SNHLY, CDR2 FYNNEI. The CDR3 covers 13 residues. Trimming cost V 6 bases and J 3 bases; bases outside gene matches: 2.

This clone has more than one count but fewer than ten. The DNA for the CDR3 is TGCGCCAGCAGCCCCCCCGGGGGTGGAAACACCATATATTTT. Translation gives CASSPPGGGNTIYF. The chain links TRBV4-1 to TRBJ1-3; D might be TRBD1 (5 bases). Trimming stripped 4 bases from V and 3 bases from J, with 10 bases between. The CDR3 totals 14 residues. In germline, CDR1 is MGHRA, CDR2 YSYEKL.

This chain links TRBV10-3 with TRBJ1-3; no clear D gene. V lost 0 bases to trimming and J lost 4 bases, with 7 bases between them. The CDR3 spans 14 residues. In germline, CDR1 is ENHRY, CDR2 SYGVKD. The CDR3 coding sequence is TGTGCCATCAGTGAGTCTACAGACGGAAACACCATATATTTT. This codes for CAISESTDGNTIYF.

The gene calls are TRBV2 and TRBJ2-2, with 9 bases fitting TRBD1. This CDR3 is built from 16 residues. Germline V lookup: CDR1 SNHLY, CDR2 FYNNEI. Trimming at V came to 8 bases and at J to 0 bases, leaving 7 bases not matched to a gene. This chain's CDR3 is CASQDRGIANTGELFF. CDR3 DNA sequence: TGTGCCAGCCAAGACAGGGGGATTGCGAACACCGGGGAGCTGTTTTTT. Full variable domain (missing parts from reference TRBV2 and TRBJ2-2): EPEVTQTPSHQVTQMGQEVILRCVPISNHLYFYWYRQILGQKVEFLVSFYNNEISEKSEIFDDQFSVERPDGSNFTLKIRSTKLEDSAMYFCASQDRGIANTGELFFGEGSRLTVL.

This chain links TRBV12-2 with TRBJ1-5. TRBV12-2 has pseudogene status. The CDR3 is 13 amino acids. In DNA form, the CDR3 reads TGTGCAAGTCGCTTGTTCGGCAATCAGCCCCAGCATTTT. It is translated as CASRLFGNQPQHF.

The chain is built from TRBV5-1 and TRBJ2-1; 7 bases are a match to TRBD2. Trimming at V came to 0 bases and at J to 9 bases, leaving 9 bases not matched to a gene. The CDR3 runs to 15 residues. The germline V gene has CDR1 SGHRS and CDR2 YFSETQ. The CDR3 spells CASSLAYGLESEQFF. In DNA form, the CDR3 reads TGCGCCAGCAGCTTGGCCTATGGACTAGAATCTGAGCAGTTCTTC.

This clone was observed a single time. The chain employs TRBV7-9 and TRBJ2-1; D possibly corresponds to TRBD2 (6 bases). Trimming shortened V by 5 bases and J by 4 bases, and 15 bases separated the two germline ends. This CDR3 is built from 15 residues. Germline values: CDR1 SEHNR, CDR2 FQNEAQ (reference sequence). DNA for the CDR3: TGTGCCAGCAGCCAATACGGGAGCAAGTACAATGAGCAGTTCTTC. Amino acids: CASSQYGSKYNEQFF.

The gene calls are TRBV5-6 and TRBJ2-5, with D possibly TRBD2 on 5 matching bases. This CDR3 contains 14 residues. Per the germline V gene, CDR1 is SGHDT and CDR2 is YYEEEE. The V gene lost 0 bases and the J gene lost 5 bases, with 11 bases spanning the gap. Here the CDR3 DNA reads TGTGCCAGCAGCTTGGCTGGAGGATTGGAGACCCAGTACTTC. Its translation is CASSLAGGLETQYF.

The J gene is TRBJ2-5, the V gene TRBV5-1; tentative D call: TRBD2 (6 bases). This CDR3 contains 15 residues. Germline V gene data show CDR1 as SGHRS and CDR2 as YFSETQ. The V end lost 4 bases, the J end lost 2 bases, and 15 bases lay between the germline ends. CDR3 sequence: CASSSLAAGQETQYF. For the CDR3, the DNA is TGCGCCAGCAGCAGCTTAGCGGCCGGGCAAGAGACCCAGTACTTC. Based on the CDR3 plus reference TRBV5-1 and TRBJ2-5, the full variable domain is KAGVTQTPRYLIKTRGQQVTLSCSPISGHRSVSWYQQTPGQGLQFLFEYFSETQRNKGNFPGRFSGRQFSNSRSEMNVSTLELGDSALYLCASSSLAAGQETQYFGPGTRLLVL.

The gene calls are TRBV24-1 and TRBJ2-1; TRBD1 matches 7 bases. Trimming cost V 0 bases and J 8 bases; bases outside gene matches: 9. This CDR3 is built from 16 residues. In germline, CDR1 is KGHDR, CDR2 SFDVKD. The CDR3 protein is CATSDLGGQSWDEQFF. CDR3 bases: TGTGCCACCAGTGATTTGGGGGGACAGTCCTGGGATGAGCAGTTCTTC.

The chain is built from TRBV11-2 and TRBJ1-2; D might be TRBD1 (6 bases). Per germline, CDR1 SGHAT and CDR2 FQNNGV. Trimming took 1 base from V and 4 from J, leaving 13 bases between them. The CDR3 totals 15 residues. The CDR3 loop reads CASSLVGGRGYGYTF. CDR3 nucleotides: TGTGCCAGCAGCTTAGTGGGGGGGCGAGGCTATGGCTACACCTTC.

This clone was counted once. This chain connects TRBV27 to TRBJ1-6; D is possibly TRBD1 (5 bases). CDR1 and CDR2 (germline): MNHEY, SMNVEV (reference sequence). Between the trimmed V and J ends, which lost 0 bases and 0 bases, there was a span of 15 bases. CDR3 length equals 19 residues. Written as DNA, the CDR3 is TGTGCCAGCAGTTTATCTCGCCAGGGCTCGAGCTCCTATAATTCACCCCTCCACTTT. It specifies CASSLSRQGSSSYNSPLHF.

The V gene is TRBV19, the J gene TRBJ2-3; 14 bases fit TRBD2. V shed 2 bases, J shed 1 base, and the junction held 5 bases outside the gene matches. Germline V gene data show CDR1 as LNHDA and CDR2 as SQIVND (reference sequence). The CDR3 runs to 18 residues. The CDR3, as DNA: TGTGCCAGTAGTATAAGGACTAGCGGGAGGAGAGGCACAGATACGCAGTATTTT. It encodes CASSIRTSGRRGTDTQYF.

The chain employs TRBV11-3 and TRBJ2-7; D remains unclear. Germline V gives CDR1 SGHNT, CDR2 YENEEA. V dropped 0 bases and J dropped 0 bases, with 3 bases sitting between them. The CDR3 consists of 13 residues. The CDR3 bases are TGTGCCAGCAGCTTAGACAGCTCCTACGAGCAGTACTTC. Its protein product is CASSLDSSYEQYF.

Worth noting for this clone: This sample includes further DNA sequences coding for the same CDR3. The chain employs TRBV28 and TRBJ2-5, with 7 bases that match TRBD2. Germline CDR1 MDHEN, CDR2 SYDVKM. V lost 2 bases, J lost 5 bases, and 2 bases stayed unmatched. The CDR3 runs 13 residues. CDR3 in DNA: TGTGCCAGCAGTTTAGGGGGAGGGGAGACCCAGTACTTC. It specifies CASSLGGGETQYF.

The J gene is TRBJ2-2, the V gene TRBV10-2, with 10 bases that match TRBD2. Per the germline V gene, CDR1 is WSHSY and CDR2 is SAAADI. The trim removed 7 bases at V and 4 bases at J, leaving 6 bases unmatched. This CDR3 is 15 amino acids long. The CDR3 DNA sequence: TGCGCCAGCAACACAGCGGGGGGGGGCACCGGGGAGCTGTTTTTT. Its protein product is CASNTAGGGTGELFF.

The chain links TRBV18 to TRBJ1-1; 8 nucleotides line up with TRBD1. There are 14 residues in the CDR3. Germline CDR1 reads KGHSH; CDR2 reads LQKENI. V shed 4 bases and J 3 bases; nucleotides not matched to a gene: 4. The DNA of the CDR3 is TGTGCCAGCTCACTCAGGGGGCAAGACACTGAAGCTTTCTTT. This sequence encodes CASSLRGQDTEAFF.

V is TRBV29-1 and J is TRBJ2-1; 12 bases agree with TRBD2. J lost 8 bases, V lost 5 bases, and 7 bases had no gene match. Germline V CDR1 and CDR2: SQVTM, ANQGSEA. This CDR3 has 14 amino acids. Here the CDR3 DNA reads TGCAGCGTTCCCCTAGCGGGAGGGCCCTATGAGCAGTTCTTC. It specifies CSVPLAGGPYEQFF.

This clone was seen only once. The chain has TRBV28 and TRBJ2-7; the D gene is possibly TRBD1 (6 bases). CDR1 and CDR2 from the germline V gene are MDHEN and SYDVKM. The length of the CDR3 is 14 residues. Trimming left V 4 bases short and J 4 bases short, with 14 bases between. The CDR3 nucleotides are TGTGCCAGCAGTTCCCCTCCGACAGGATACGAGCAGTACTTC. As protein: CASSSPPTGYEQYF.

Written as DNA, the CDR3 is TGTGCCAGCAGTCCGACAGCGGGAGGAGGAAGAAACGAGCAGTACTTC. Its translation: CASSPTAGGGRNEQYF. The rearrangement links TRBV28 to TRBJ2-7; 9 bases map to TRBD2. Germline loops: CDR1 MDHEN, CDR2 SYDVKM. J was trimmed by 5 bases and V by 5 bases; bases with no gene match: 13. The CDR3 is 16 amino acids.

The rearrangement joins TRBV5-4 to TRBJ2-1; TRBD2 matches at 8 bases. The CDR3 is 16 amino acids. Germline CDR1 and CDR2: SGHNT and YYREEE (reference sequence). Unmatched junction bases numbered 3, after V lost 0 bases and J lost 1 base. In DNA form, the CDR3 reads TGTGCCAGCAGCTTGGCCGGGGGGGGGTCCTACAATGAGCAGTTCTTC. Protein sequence: CASSLAGGGSYNEQFF.

The chain is built from TRBV11-2 and TRBJ1-1; unclear D gene. This CDR3 region has 14 residues. Trimming pared 5 bases from V and 4 bases from J, leaving 14 bases between. CDR1 and CDR2 (germline): SGHAT, FQNNGV. CDR3 sequence reads: CASSPRTPGTEAFF. CDR3 DNA: TGTGCCAGCAGCCCCAGAACACCGGGCACTGAAGCTTTCTTT.

The V gene is TRBV5-1, the J gene TRBJ2-5, with TRBD2 identical over 7 bases. The CDR3 has 15 residues. The germline CDR1 and CDR2 sequences are SGHRS and YFSETQ. J lost 5 bases, V lost 7 bases, and 14 bases had no gene match. This CDR3 is CASRYGGGGDETQYF. The CDR3, as DNA: TGCGCCAGCCGCTACGGTGGCGGGGGAGACGAGACCCAGTACTTC.

The chain is built from TRBV7-9 and TRBJ2-3, with TRBD1 identical over 7 bases. Germline V gives CDR1 SEHNR, CDR2 FQNEAQ (reference sequence). V lost 1 base to trimming and J lost 4 bases; unmatched junction nucleotides: 8. CDR3 size: 16 residues. CDR3 sequence: CASSLVGGGIPDTQYF. The DNA of the CDR3 is TGTGCCAGCAGCTTAGTAGGGGGCGGAATCCCAGATACGCAGTATTTT.

This chain uses TRBV19 with TRBJ1-5, with D hard to call. The CDR3 extends over 13 amino acids. CDR1 LNHDA and CDR2 SQIVND come from the germline V gene (reference sequence). V gave up 5 bases and J gave up 11 bases, with 16 bases separating them. CDR3 nucleotides: TGTGCCAGTAGTGAAGGCCGGGGTTGGGCCCAGCATTTT. Protein product: CASSEGRGWAQHF.